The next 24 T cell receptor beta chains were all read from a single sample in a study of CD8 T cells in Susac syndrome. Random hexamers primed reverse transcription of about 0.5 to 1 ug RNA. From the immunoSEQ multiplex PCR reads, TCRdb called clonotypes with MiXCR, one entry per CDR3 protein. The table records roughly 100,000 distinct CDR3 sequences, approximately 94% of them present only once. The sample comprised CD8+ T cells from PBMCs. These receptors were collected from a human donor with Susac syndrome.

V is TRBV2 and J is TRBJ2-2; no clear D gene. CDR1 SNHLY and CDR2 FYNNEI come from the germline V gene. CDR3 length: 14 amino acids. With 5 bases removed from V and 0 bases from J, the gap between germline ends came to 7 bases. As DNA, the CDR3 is TGTGCCAGCAGTCCCCTTACGAACACCGGGGAGCTGTTTTTT. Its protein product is CASSPLTNTGELFF.

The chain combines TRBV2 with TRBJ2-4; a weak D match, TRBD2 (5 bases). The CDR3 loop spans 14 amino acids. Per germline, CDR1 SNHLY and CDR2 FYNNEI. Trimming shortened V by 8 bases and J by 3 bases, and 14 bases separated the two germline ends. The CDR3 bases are TGTGCCAGCTTGACACTTCGGGGCAAAAACATTCAGTACTTC. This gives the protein CASLTLRGKNIQYF.

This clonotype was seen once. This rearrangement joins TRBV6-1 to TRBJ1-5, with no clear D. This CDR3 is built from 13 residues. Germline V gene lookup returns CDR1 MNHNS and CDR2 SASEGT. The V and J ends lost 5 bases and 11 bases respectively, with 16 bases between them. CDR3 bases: TGTGCCAGCAGTAACCTTGGGGTTAGGGCCCAGCATTTT. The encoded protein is CASSNLGVRAQHF.

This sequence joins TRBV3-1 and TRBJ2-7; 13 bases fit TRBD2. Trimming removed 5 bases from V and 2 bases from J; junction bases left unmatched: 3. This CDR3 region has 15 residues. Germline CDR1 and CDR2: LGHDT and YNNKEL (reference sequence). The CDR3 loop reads CASSFGTSGAYEQYF. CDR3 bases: TGTGCCAGCAGCTTCGGGACTAGCGGGGCCTACGAGCAGTACTTC.

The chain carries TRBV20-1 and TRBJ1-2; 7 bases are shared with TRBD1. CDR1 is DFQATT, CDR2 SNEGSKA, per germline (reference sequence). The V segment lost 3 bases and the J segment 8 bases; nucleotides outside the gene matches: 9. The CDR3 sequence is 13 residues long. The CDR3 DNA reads TGCAGTGCTAGCACAGGGGAGGTAAAGGGCTACACCTTC. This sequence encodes CSASTGEVKGYTF.

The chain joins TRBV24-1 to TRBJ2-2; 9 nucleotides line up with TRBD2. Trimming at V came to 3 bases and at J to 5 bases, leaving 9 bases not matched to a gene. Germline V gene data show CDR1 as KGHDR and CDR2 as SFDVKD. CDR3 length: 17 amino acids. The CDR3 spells CATSDGPSGARTGELFF. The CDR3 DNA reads TGTGCCACCAGTGATGGGCCTAGCGGGGCGAGAACCGGGGAGCTGTTTTTT.

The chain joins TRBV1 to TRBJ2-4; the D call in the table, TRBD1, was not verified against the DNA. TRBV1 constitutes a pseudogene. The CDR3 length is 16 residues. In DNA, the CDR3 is TGCACCAGCAGCCGAGCGGGGGGACTAGCCAAAAACATTCAGTACTTC. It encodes CTSSRAGGLAKNIQYF.

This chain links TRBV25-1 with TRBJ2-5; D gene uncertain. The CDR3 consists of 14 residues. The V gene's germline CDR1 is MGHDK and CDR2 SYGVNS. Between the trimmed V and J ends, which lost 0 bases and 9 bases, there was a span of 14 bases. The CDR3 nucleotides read TGTGCCAGCAGTGAATATGCGGCAGCTCAAGCCCAGTACTTC. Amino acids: CASSEYAAAQAQYF.

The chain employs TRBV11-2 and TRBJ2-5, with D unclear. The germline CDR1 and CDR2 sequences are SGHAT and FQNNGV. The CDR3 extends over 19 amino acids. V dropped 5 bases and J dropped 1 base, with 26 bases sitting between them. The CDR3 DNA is TGTGCCAGCAGCCCGTACTCCACCATGGGCCCAGGTACCCAAGAGACCCAGTACTTC. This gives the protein CASSPYSTMGPGTQETQYF.

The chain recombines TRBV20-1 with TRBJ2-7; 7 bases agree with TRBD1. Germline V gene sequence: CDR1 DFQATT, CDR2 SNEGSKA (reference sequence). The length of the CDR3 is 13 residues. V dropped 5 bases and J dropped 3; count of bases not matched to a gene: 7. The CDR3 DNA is TGCAGTGCTCGGGACAGCTCTCTCTACGAGCAGTACTTC. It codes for CSARDSSLYEQYF.

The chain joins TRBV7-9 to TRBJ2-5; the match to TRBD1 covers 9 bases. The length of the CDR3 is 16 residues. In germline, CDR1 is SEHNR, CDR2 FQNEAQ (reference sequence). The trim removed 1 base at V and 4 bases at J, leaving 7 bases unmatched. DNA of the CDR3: TGTGCCAGCAGCTTAGGGGACAGGGTTAAAGGAGAGACCCAGTACTTC. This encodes CASSLGDRVKGETQYF.

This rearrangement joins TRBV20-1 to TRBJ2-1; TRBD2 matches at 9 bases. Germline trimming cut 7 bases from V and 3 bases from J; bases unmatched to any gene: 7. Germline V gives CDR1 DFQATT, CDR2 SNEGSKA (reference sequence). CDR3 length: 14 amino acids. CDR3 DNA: TGCAGTGTGGCAGCGGGGGGAAACTACAATGAGCAGTTCTTC. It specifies CSVAAGGNYNEQFF.

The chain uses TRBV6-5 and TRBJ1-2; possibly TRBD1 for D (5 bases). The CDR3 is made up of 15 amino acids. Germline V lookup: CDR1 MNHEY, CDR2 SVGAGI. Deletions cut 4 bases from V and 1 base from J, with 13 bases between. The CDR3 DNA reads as TGTGCCAGCAGTTCCCGACAGTCCATTAACTATGGCTACACCTTC. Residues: CASSSRQSINYGYTF.

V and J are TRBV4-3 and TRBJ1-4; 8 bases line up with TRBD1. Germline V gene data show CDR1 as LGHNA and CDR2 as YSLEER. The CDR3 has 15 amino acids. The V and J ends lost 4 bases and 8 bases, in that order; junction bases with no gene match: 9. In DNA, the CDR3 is TGCGCCAGCAGCCTAGACCAGGGGGCGAGAGAAAAACTGTTTTTT. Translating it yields CASSLDQGAREKLFF.

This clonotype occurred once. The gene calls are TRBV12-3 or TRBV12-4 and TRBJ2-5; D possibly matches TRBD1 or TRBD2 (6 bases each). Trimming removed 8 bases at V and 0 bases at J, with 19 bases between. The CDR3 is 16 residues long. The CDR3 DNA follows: TGTGCCAGCTCAATGGGGGGCAGGGGCCACCAAGAGACCCAGTACTTC. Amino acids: CASSMGGRGHQETQYF.

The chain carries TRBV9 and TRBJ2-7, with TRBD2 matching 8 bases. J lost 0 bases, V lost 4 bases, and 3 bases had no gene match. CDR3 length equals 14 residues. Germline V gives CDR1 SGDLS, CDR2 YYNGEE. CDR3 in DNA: TGTGCCAGCAGCCCGGGGGGGAGCTCCTACGAGCAGTACTTC. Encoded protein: CASSPGGSSYEQYF.

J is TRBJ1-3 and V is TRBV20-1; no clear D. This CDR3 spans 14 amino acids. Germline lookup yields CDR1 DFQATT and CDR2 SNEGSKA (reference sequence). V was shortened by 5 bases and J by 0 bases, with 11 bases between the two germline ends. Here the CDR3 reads CSAGPGDSGNTIYF. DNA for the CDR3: TGCAGTGCTGGGCCAGGAGACTCTGGAAACACCATATATTTT.

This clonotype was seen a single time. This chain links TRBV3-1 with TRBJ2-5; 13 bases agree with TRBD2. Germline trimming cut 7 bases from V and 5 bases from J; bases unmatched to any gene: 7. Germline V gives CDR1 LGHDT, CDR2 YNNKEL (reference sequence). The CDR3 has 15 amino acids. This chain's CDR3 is CASTDGTSGVETQYF. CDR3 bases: TGTGCCAGCACCGACGGGACTAGCGGGGTTGAGACCCAGTACTTC.

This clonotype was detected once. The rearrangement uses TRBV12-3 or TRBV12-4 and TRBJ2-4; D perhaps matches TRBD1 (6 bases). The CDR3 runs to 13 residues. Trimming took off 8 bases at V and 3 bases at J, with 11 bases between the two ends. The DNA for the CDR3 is TGTGCCAGCGGGGGCGCGGGCAAAAACATTCAGTACTTC. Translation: CASGGAGKNIQYF.

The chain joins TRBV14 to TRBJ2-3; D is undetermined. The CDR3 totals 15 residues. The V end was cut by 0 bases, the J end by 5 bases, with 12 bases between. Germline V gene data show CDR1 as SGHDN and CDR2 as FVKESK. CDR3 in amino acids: CASSQDNIPGDTQYF. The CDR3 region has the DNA TGTGCCAGCAGCCAAGATAACATTCCAGGAGATACGCAGTATTTT. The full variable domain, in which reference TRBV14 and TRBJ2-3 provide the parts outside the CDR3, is EAGVTQFPSHSVIEKGQTVTLRCDPISGHDNLYWYRRVMGKEIKFLLHFVKESKQDESGMPNNRFLAERTGGTYSTLKVQPAELEDSGVYFCASSQDNIPGDTQYFGPGTRLTVL.

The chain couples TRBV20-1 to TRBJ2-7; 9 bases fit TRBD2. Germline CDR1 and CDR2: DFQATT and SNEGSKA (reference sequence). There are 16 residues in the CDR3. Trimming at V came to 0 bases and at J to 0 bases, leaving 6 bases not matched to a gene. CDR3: CSARESLAGLSYEQYF. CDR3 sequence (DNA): TGCAGTGCTAGAGAATCCCTAGCGGGGCTCTCCTACGAGCAGTACTTC.

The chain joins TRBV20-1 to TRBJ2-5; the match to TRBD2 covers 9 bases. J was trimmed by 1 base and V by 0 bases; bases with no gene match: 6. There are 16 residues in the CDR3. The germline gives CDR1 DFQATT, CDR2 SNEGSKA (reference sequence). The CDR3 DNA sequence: TGCAGTGCTAGAGATTGGGGTAGCGGGGGCCAAGAGACCCAGTACTTC. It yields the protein CSARDWGSGGQETQYF.

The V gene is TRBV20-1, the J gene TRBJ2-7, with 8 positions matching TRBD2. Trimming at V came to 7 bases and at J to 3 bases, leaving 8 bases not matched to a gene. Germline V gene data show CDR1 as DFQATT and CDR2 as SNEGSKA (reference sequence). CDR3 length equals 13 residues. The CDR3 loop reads CSGSTSGGYEQYF. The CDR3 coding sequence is TGCAGTGGATCCACCAGCGGGGGCTACGAGCAGTACTTC.

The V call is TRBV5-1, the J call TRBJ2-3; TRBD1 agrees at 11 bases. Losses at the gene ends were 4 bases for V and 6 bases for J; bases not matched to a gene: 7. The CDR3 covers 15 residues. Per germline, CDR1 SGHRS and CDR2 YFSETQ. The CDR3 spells CASSHRDRGSDTQYF. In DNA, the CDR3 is TGCGCCAGCAGCCACCGGGACAGGGGGTCGGATACGCAGTATTTT. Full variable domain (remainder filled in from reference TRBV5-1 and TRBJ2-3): KAGVTQTPRYLIKTRGQQVTLSCSPISGHRSVSWYQQTPGQGLQFLFEYFSETQRNKGNFPGRFSGRQFSNSRSEMNVSTLELGDSALYLCASSHRDRGSDTQYFGPGTRLTVL.